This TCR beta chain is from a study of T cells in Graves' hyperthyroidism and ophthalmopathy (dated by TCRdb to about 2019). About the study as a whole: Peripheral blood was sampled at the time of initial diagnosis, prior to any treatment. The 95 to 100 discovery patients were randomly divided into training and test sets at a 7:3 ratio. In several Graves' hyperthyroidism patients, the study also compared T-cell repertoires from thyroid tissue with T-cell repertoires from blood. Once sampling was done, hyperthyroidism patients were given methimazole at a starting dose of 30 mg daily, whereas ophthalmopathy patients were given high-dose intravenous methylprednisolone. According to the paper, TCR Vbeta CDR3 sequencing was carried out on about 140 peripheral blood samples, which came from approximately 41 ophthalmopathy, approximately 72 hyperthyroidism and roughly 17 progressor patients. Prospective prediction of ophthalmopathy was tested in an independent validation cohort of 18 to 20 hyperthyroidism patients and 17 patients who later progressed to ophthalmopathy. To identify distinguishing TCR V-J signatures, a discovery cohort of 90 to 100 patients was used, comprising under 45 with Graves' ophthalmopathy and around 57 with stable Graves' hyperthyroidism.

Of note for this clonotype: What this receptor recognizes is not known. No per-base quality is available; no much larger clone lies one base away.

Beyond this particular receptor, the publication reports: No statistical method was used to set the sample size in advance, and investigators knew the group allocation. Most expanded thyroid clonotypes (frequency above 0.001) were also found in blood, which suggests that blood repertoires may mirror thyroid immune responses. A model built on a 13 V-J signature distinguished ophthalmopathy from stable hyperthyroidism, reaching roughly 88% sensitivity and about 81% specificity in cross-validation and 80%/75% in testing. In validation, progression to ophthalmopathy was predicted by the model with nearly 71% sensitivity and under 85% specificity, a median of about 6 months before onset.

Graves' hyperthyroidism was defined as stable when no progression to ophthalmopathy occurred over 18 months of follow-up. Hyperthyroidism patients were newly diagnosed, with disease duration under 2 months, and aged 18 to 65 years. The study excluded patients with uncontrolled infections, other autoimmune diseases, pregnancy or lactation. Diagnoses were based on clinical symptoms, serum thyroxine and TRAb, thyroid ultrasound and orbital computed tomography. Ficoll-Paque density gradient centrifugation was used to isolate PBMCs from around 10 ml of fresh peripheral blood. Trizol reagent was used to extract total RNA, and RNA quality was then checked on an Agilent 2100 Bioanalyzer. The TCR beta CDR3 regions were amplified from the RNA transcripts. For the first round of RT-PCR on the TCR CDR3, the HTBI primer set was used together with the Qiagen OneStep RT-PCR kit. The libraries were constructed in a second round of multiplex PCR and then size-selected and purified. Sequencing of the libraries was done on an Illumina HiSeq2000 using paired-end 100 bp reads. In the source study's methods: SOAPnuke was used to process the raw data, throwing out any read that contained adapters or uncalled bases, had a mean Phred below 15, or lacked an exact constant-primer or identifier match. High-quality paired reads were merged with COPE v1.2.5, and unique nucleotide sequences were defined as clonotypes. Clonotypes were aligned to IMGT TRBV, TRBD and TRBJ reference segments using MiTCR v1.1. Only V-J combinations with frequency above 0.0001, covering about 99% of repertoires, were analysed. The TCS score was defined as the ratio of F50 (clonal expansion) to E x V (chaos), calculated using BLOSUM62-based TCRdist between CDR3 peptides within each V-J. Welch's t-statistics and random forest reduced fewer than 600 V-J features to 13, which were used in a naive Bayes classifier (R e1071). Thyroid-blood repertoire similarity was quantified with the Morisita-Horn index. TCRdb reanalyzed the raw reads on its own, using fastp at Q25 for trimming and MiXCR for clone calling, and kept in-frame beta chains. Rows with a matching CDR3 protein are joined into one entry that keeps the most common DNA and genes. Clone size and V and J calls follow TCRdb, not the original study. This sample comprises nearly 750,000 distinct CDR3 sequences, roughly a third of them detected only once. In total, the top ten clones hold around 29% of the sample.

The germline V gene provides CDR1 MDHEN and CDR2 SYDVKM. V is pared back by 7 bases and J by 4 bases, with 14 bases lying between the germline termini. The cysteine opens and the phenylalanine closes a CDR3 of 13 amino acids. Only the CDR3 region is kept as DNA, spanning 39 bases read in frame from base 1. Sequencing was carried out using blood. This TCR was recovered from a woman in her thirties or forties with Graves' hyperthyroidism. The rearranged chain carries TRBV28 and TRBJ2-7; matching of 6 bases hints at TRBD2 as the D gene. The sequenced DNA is TGTGCCAGCACCATAGGGACTGCATACGAGCAGTACTTC. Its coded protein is CASTIGTAYEQYF. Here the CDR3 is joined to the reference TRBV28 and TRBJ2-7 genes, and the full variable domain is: DVKVTQSSRYLVKRTGEKVFLECVQDMDHENMFWYRQDPGLGLRLIYFSYDVKMKEKGDIPEGYSVSREKKERFSLILESASTNQTSMYLCASTIGTAYEQYFGPGTRLTVT.